This T cell receptor (beta chain) was captured by sequencing in a study of beta chain features in type 1 diabetes (dated by TCRdb to the late 2010s). A note on the overall study: Mean age, gender distribution, total cell number and subset yield did not differ between patients and healthy donors. The study compared the TCRB repertoires of sorted circulating CD4+ T cell subsets in recently diagnosed type 1 diabetes patients with those in matched healthy donors. Naive and central memory subsets were obtained from all 30 or so donors, but regulatory and stem cell-like memory subsets were isolated from only 8 patients and roughly eight healthy donors. A total of 90 million to 130 million sorted cells were examined across all samples, and a strong correlation was observed between cell number per subset and RNA yield.

This clone was seen repeatedly, ten times or more. Its antigen is still unknown. The sample holds no much larger clone one base away, and base qualities are not on file. The germline ends are 9 bases apart after V is trimmed by 5 bases and J by 5 bases. Per the germline V gene, MDHEN is the CDR1 and SYDVKM is the CDR2. Including cysteine and phenylalanine, the CDR3 has 12 amino acids. The CDR3 DNA has 36 bases and is translated from base 1. Beyond this particular receptor, the publication reports: Naive, central memory and regulatory TCRB repertoires appeared more similar among patients than among healthy donors. Sequencing cDNA rather than genomic DNA could over-represent highly expressing activated cells, although activation and CD3 levels did not differ between groups. A moderate but significant shortening of TCRB CDR3 length was observed in type 1 diabetes patients in all four CD4+ subsets. Shorter templates might be favored by PCR, yet because patient and control samples were amplified and corrected together, any such skew would affect both groups equally. Because small numbers of individuals were included in the HLA sub-analyses, any influence of HLA type on TCRB rearrangement was left unresolved. At VDJ recombination sites, patients with type 1 diabetes made fewer insertions and deleted more nucleotides, a pattern implying thymic rearrangement abnormalities.

The High Capacity cDNA Reverse Transcription Kit was used to reverse transcribe all of the isolated RNA, meaning that expressed TCRB transcripts were what got sequenced. Deep immunoSEQ sequencing was applied to naive, central memory and regulatory T cell samples, giving an average of around 4 million total reads per sample. After sorted cells were lysed in RLT buffer, RNA was extracted with DNase-treated RNeasy Micro or Mini kits, with the choice depending on cell number. Each cell subset was processed on its own to prevent cross-contamination, while patient and healthy donor samples were processed together. TCRB sequences were amplified from cDNA with the immunoSEQ multiplex PCR, producing 87-bp fragments spanning the CDR3 region. Sequencing of the amplicons was done on the Illumina HiSeq platform. Per the original workflow: Synthetic template baselines were used to correct PCR bias computationally, reads within Hamming distance 2 were collapsed together, and singletons that could not be merged were discarded. By aligning reads against IMGT, V, D and J genes, CDR3 length, and insertions or deletions at six rearrangement sites were assigned. Within each subset, clonotype counts were normalized to sorted cell number, and only after that were true diversity and Gini coefficients computed with the tcR R package. The overlap coefficient, calculated on TCRB nucleotide sequences, was used to quantify repertoire sharing. The clones in this table, taken by TCRdb from immuneACCESS, are in-frame only. Not every clone is retained; where verified, under half of the shortfall comes from an unresolved V gene, and the cause of the rest is unknown. That table is the source of V, J and clone size, and D and trimming were worked out from the DNA. The sample table shows 200,000 to 250,000 clones, and under 13% are seen once. Jointly, the top ten make up about 1.2% of the sample.

From each donor, a single peripheral blood sample of about 116 mL on average was drawn into heparinised tubes. A BD FACSAria II and a panel including CD45RO, CCR7, CD25, CD127, CD95 and CD27 were used to sort naive, central memory, regulatory and stem cell-like memory CD4+ T cells. All sorted populations exceeded 95% purity. PBMCs were separated immediately by Lymphoprep density gradient centrifugation and were stained directly, without being cultured. Samples were stained and sorted in pairs, with one healthy donor and one patient per experiment, so that batch effects were minimized. The clonotype was recovered from a man aged 18 to 29 in good health. Material for sequencing was central memory CD4+ T cells from blood. The rearrangement combines TRBV28 with TRBJ1-2; too little of a D gene remains to name it. CDR3 loop: CASSPYRYGYTF. The sequenced DNA is TGTGCCAGCAGTCCCTACAGATATGGCTACACCTTC.